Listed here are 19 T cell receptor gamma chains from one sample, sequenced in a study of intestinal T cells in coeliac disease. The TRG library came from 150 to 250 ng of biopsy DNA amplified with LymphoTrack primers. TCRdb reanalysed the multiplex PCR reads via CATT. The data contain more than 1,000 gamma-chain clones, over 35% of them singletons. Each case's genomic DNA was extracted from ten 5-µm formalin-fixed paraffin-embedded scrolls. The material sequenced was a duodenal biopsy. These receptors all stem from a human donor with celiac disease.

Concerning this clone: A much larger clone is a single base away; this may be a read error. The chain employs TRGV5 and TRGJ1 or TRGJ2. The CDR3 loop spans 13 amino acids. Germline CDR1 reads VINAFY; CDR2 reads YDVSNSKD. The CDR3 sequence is CATWGRIYYKKLF. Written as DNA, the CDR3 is TGTGCCACCTGGGGCAGGATTTATTATAAGAAACTCTTT.

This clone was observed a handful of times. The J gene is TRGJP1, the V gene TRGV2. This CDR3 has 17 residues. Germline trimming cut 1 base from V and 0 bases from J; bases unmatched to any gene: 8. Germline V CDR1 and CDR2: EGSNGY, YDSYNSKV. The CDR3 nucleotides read TGTGCCACCTGGGACGGCCGACCCTATACCACTGGTTGGTTCAAGATATTT. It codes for CATWDGRPYTTGWFKIF.

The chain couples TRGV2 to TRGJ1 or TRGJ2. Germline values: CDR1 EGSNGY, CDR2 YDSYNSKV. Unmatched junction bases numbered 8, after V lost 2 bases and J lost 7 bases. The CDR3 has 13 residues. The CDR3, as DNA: TGTGCCACCTGGGACGAGGCGGAATATAAGAAACTCTTT. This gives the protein CATWDEAEYKKLF.

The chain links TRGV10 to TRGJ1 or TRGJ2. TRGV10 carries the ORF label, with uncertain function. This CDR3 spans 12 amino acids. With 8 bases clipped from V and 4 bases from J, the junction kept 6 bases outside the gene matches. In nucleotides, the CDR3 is TGTGCTGCGTGGAAAAGATATTATAAGAAACTCTTT. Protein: CAAWKRYYKKLF.

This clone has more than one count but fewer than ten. CDR3 in amino acids: CATPISSDWIKTF. The CDR3 DNA follows: TGTGCCACCCCTATAAGTAGTGATTGGATCAAGACGTTT. The chain has TRGV2 and TRGJP2. J was trimmed by 2 bases and V by 9 bases; bases with no gene match: 6. This CDR3 has 13 amino acids. The V gene's germline CDR1 is EGSNGY and CDR2 YDSYNSKV.

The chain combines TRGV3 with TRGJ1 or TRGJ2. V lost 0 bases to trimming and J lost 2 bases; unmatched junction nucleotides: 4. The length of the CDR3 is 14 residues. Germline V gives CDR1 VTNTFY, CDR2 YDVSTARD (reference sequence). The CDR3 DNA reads TGTGCCACCTGGGACAGGCAGGATTATTATAAGAAACTCTTT. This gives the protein CATWDRQDYYKKLF.

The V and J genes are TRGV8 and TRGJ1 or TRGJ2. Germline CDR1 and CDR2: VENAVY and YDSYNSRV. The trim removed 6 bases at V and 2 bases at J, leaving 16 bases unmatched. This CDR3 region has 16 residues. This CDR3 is CATWRNRTFDYYKKLF. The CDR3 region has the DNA TGTGCCACCTGGAGGAATCGTACATTCGATTATTATAAGAAACTCTTT.

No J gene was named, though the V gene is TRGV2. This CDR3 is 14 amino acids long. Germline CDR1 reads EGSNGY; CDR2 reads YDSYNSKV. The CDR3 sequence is CATWDETVIGLKTF. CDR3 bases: TGTGCCACCTGGGATGAGACGGTGATTGGATTGAAGACGTTT.

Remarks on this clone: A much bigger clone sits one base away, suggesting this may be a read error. CDR3 coding DNA: TGTGCCATCTGGGCCGTCCCTTATTATAAGAAACTCTTT. This encodes CAIWAVPYYKKLF. V and J are TRGV8 and TRGJ1 or TRGJ2. The CDR3 sequence is 13 residues long. Germline V lookup: CDR1 VENAVY, CDR2 YDSYNSRV.

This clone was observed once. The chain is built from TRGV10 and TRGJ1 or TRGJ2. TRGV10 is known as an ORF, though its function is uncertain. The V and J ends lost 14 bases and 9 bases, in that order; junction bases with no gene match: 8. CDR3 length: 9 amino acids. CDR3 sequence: CATQSKKLF. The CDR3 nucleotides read TGTGCTACCCAAAGTAAGAAACTCTTT.

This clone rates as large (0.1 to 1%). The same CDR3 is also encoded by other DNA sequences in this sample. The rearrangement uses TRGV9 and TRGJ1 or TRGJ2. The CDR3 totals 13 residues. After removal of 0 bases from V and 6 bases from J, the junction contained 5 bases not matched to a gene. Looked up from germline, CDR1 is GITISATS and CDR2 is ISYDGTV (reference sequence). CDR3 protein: CALWEVPCYKKLF. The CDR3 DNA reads TGTGCCTTGTGGGAGGTGCCATGTTATAAGAAACTCTTT.

CDR3 in amino acids: CALVGAQKLRNYYKKLF. Written as DNA, the CDR3 is TGTGCCTTAGTGGGAGCCCAGAAATTGCGTAATTATTATAAGAAACTCTTT. The chain is built from TRGV9 and TRGJ1 or TRGJ2. The V gene's germline CDR1 is GITISATS and CDR2 ISYDGTV (reference sequence). Trimming cost V 10 bases and J 1 base; bases outside gene matches: 22. The CDR3 is made up of 17 amino acids.

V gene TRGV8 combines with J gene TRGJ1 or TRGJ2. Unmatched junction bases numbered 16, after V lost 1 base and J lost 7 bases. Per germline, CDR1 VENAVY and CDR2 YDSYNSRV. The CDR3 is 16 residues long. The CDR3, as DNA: TGTGCCACCTGGGATAGTTTATTGGGGGAGGGGTATAAGAAACTCTTT. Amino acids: CATWDSLLGEGYKKLF.

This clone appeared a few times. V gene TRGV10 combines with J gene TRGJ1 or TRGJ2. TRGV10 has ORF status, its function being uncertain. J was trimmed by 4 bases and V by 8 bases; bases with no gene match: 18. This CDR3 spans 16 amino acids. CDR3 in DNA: TGTGCTGCGTGGGATTATGGCCCCCCCTTATATTATAAGAAACTCTTT. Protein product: CAAWDYGPPLYYKKLF.

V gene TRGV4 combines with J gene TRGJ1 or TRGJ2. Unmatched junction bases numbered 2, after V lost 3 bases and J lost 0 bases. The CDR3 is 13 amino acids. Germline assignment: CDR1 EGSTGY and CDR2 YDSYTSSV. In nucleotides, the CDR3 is TGTGCCACCTGGGATCGGAATTATTATAAGAAACTCTTT. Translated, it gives CATWDRNYYKKLF.

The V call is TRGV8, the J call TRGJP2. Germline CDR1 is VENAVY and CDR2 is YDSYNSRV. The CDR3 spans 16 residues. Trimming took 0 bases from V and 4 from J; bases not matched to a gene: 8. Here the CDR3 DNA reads TGTGCCACCTGGGATAGGACTCTTAATAGTGATTGGATCAAGACGTTT. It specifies CATWDRTLNSDWIKTF.

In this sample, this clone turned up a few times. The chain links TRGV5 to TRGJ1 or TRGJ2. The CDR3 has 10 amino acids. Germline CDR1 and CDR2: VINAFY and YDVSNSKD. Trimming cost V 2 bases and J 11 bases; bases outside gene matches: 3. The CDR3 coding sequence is TGTGCCACCTGGGACATGGAGAAACTCTTT. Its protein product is CATWDMEKLF.

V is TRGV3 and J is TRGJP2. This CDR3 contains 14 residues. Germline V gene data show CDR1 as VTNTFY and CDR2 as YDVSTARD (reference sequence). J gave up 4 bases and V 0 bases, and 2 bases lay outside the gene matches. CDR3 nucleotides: TGTGCCACCTGGGACAGGCTTAGTGATTGGATCAAGACGTTT. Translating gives CATWDRLSDWIKTF.

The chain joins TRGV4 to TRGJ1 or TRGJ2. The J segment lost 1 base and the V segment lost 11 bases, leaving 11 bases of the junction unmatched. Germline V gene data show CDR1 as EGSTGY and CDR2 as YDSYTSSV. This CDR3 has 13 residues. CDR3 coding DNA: TGTGCCAACCTGGGCGAAAATTATTATAAGAAACTCTTT. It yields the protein CANLGENYYKKLF.